This entry lists 31 T cell receptor beta chains sequenced from one sample in a study of T cell repertoires in cytomegalovirus infection. Their specific antigens are unknown. TCRdb recomputed calls from the reads with MiXCR, one row per CDR3 protein. The sample includes some 940,000 distinct CDR3 sequences, 31% seen only once; the top ten take roughly an eighth. The source material was cultured CD8+ T cells from PBMCs, sampled from culture after CMV antigen stimulation. All receptors derive from a human donor in good health (CMV status not recorded). Some clones in this sample may be carry-over from other donors' samples.

This clonotype was found a few times. This chain connects TRBV12-5 to TRBJ1-2; weak D call: TRBD1 (6 bases). Germline CDR1 reads LGHNT; CDR2 reads FRNRAP. The CDR3 contains 11 residues. With 3 bases removed from V and 12 bases from J, the gap between germline ends came to 11 bases. CDR3 protein: CASGLPQGHTF. The CDR3 DNA is TGTGCTAGTGGTTTACCTCAGGGGCACACCTTC.

This clonotype was counted a few times. V is TRBV24-1 and J is TRBJ2-3; TRBD1 is a possible D gene (6 bases). The CDR3 has 16 residues. CDR1 is KGHDR, CDR2 SFDVKD, per germline. The V gene lost 1 base and the J gene lost 2 bases, with 12 bases spanning the gap. CDR3 bases: TGTGCCACCAGTGATTTTAACAGGGATAACACAGATACGCAGTATTTT. It codes for CATSDFNRDNTDTQYF.

V and J are TRBV4-2 and TRBJ2-3, with TRBD1 matching over 7 bases. Per the germline V gene, CDR1 is LGHNA and CDR2 is YNFKEQ. This CDR3 spans 15 amino acids. V gave up 2 bases and J gave up 2 bases; unmatched junction bases: 4. CDR3 amino acids: CASSQTDRATDTQYF. The CDR3 DNA is TGTGCCAGCAGCCAAACCGACAGGGCCACAGATACGCAGTATTTT.

With respect to this clonotype: This may be a read error: a much more frequent sequence differs by one nucleotide. The V gene is TRBV7-6, the J gene TRBJ2-1, with D unclear. In germline, CDR1 is SGHVS, CDR2 FNYEAQ. The CDR3 is 12 amino acids. The CDR3 sequence: CVSSLGMGEQFF. CDR3 nucleotide sequence: TGTGTCAGCAGCTTAGGTATGGGAGAGCAGTTCTTC.

A note on this clonotype: This may be a read error, as it is one base from a much larger clone. Here the CDR3 reads CASSVDETQYF. In nucleotides, the CDR3 is TGTGCCAGCAGCGTAGACGAGACCCAGTACTTC. The chain joins TRBV9 to TRBJ2-5; unclear D gene. This CDR3 spans 11 amino acids. The ends were cut back, 0 bases at V and 5 bases at J, with 2 bases in the middle. Per germline, CDR1 SGDLS and CDR2 YYNGEE.

The chain couples TRBV19 to TRBJ2-1, with 7 bases that match TRBD2. Germline V CDR1 and CDR2: LNHDA, SQIVND (reference sequence). The CDR3 loop spans 14 amino acids. V lost 6 bases, J lost 5 bases, and 7 bases stayed unmatched. The DNA of the CDR3 is TGTGCCAGTAGCGGCGGGGGACCCAACAATGAGCAGTTCTTC. This encodes CASSGGGPNNEQFF.

The rearrangement links TRBV19 to TRBJ2-3; D assignment may be TRBD1 or TRBD2 (5 bases each). The CDR3 extends over 15 amino acids. Germline values: CDR1 LNHDA, CDR2 SQIVND (reference sequence). CDR3 amino acids: CVSSSGGRGTDTQYF. Here the CDR3 DNA reads TGTGTCAGCTCGTCTGGGGGAAGGGGCACAGATACGCAGTATTTT.

This chain uses TRBV14 with TRBJ1-3; D gene unclear. Germline assignment: CDR1 SGHDN and CDR2 FVKESK. The CDR3 contains 16 residues. V lost 0 bases to trimming and J lost 0 bases, with 9 bases between them. CDR3 amino acids: CASSQDLGISGNTIYF. CDR3 in DNA: TGTGCCAGCAGCCAAGATCTTGGGATCTCTGGAAACACCATATATTTT.

The chain carries TRBV14 and TRBJ2-3; D perhaps matches TRBD2 (7 bases). Trimming shortened V by 3 bases and J by 7 bases, and 14 bases separated the two germline ends. The CDR3 covers 14 residues. Germline loops: CDR1 SGHDN, CDR2 FVKESK. CDR3 amino acids: CASSHRGAQNTQYF. The CDR3 coding sequence is TGTGCCAGCAGCCATCGGGGGGCCCAGAATACGCAGTATTTT.

In this sample, this clonotype turned up a few times. The chain couples TRBV7-6 to TRBJ2-3; D ambiguous. The CDR3 contains 13 residues. CDR1 and CDR2 (germline): SGHVS, FNYEAQ. The V gene lost 5 bases and the J gene lost 5 bases, with 11 bases spanning the gap. CDR3 DNA sequence: TGTGCCAGCAGCCCTAAGTGGGGAGATACGCAGTATTTT. Translation: CASSPKWGDTQYF.

As regards this clonotype: One junction end disagrees with the germline gene, perhaps due to a read error. The V and J genes are TRBV13 and TRBJ2-1; D uncertain. Germline values: CDR1 PRHDT, CDR2 FYEKMQ (reference sequence). This CDR3 contains 14 residues. The CDR3 loop reads CASSRPRPYNEQFF. The CDR3 region has the DNA TGCGCCAGCAGCCGGCCGAGGCCCTACAATGAGCAGTTCTTC. Supplemented by reference TRBV13 and TRBJ2-1, the full variable domain reads AAGVIQSPRHLIKEKRETATLKCYPIPRHDTVYWYQQGPGQDPQFLISFYEKMQSDKGSIPDRFSAQQFSDYHSELNMSSLELGDSALYFCASSRPRPYNEQFFGPGTRLTVL.

This clonotype was found many times. The gene calls are TRBV7-2 and TRBJ2-7; D may be TRBD1 (5 bases). The V gene's germline CDR1 is SGHTA and CDR2 FQGNSA. The V end was cut by 2 bases, the J end by 4 bases, with 15 bases between. This CDR3 contains 15 residues. CDR3 region: CASSLSPQGAYEQYF. The CDR3 DNA reads TGTGCCAGCAGCTTATCCCCGCAGGGTGCTTACGAGCAGTACTTC. Drawing the rest from reference TRBV7-2 and TRBJ2-7, the complete variable domain is GAGVSQSPSNKVTEKGKDVELRCDPISGHTALYWYRQSLGQGLEFLIYFQGNSAPDKSGLPSDRFSAERTGGSVSTLTIQRTQQEDSAVYLCASSLSPQGAYEQYFGPGTRLTVT.

This clonotype showed up just a few times. The chain is built from TRBV6-5 and TRBJ2-3, with D tentatively TRBD2 (6 bases). Deletions cut 3 bases from V and 1 base from J, with 14 bases between. This CDR3 is built from 16 residues. CDR1 and CDR2 from the germline V gene are MNHEY and SVGAGI. The CDR3 protein is CASSYLPPGGTDTQYF. CDR3 nucleotides: TGTGCCAGCAGTTATCTTCCTCCGGGGGGCACAGATACGCAGTATTTT.

The rearrangement joins TRBV20-1 to TRBJ2-1; the match to TRBD2 covers 13 bases. The CDR3 extends over 18 amino acids. J gave up 0 bases and V 3 bases, and 8 bases lay outside the gene matches. Looked up from germline, CDR1 is DFQATT and CDR2 is SNEGSKA (reference sequence). As DNA, the CDR3 is TGCAGTGCTAGCTCGACTAGCGGGGGGCTACTCTCCTACAATGAGCAGTTCTTC. Translation: CSASSTSGGLLSYNEQFF.

This clonotype was seen a handful of times. This chain links TRBV27 with TRBJ2-2, with a possible D match to TRBD2 (5 bases). Germline CDR1 reads MNHEY; CDR2 reads SMNVEV (reference sequence). This CDR3 spans 15 amino acids. The V and J ends lost 7 bases and 0 bases respectively, with 12 bases between them. The DNA for the CDR3 is TGTGCCAGCAAGGGTTCGGGGACGAACACCGGGGAGCTGTTTTTT. Its protein is CASKGSGTNTGELFF.

At least ten counts were recorded for this clonotype. The genes are TRBV27 and TRBJ1-5, with 7 bases that match TRBD1. The CDR3 consists of 14 residues. CDR1 MNHEY and CDR2 SMNVEV come from the germline V gene (reference sequence). After removal of 3 bases from V and 4 bases from J, the junction contained 3 bases not matched to a gene. CDR3: CASSFGQVNQPQHF. The CDR3, as DNA: TGTGCCAGCAGTTTCGGACAGGTGAATCAGCCCCAGCATTTT.

This clonotype was seen ten or more times. The genes are TRBV28 and TRBJ2-7; no firm D call. This CDR3 is 16 amino acids long. Trimming took off 6 bases at V and 6 bases at J, with 24 bases between the two ends. Per the germline V gene, CDR1 is MDHEN and CDR2 is SYDVKM. The CDR3: CASSTLKAGPLGEQYV. CDR3 sequence (DNA): TGTGCCAGCAGCACCCTTAAGGCAGGACCGTTGGGCGAGCAGTACGTC.

This sequence joins TRBV4-1 and TRBJ1-2; 7 nucleotides agree with TRBD1. Per germline, CDR1 MGHRA and CDR2 YSYEKL. This CDR3 has 15 amino acids. V lost 1 base and J lost 11; bases outside the gene matches: 13. The CDR3 reads CASSQVGDRARGYTF. The DNA of the CDR3 is TGCGCCAGCAGCCAAGTAGGCGACAGGGCCCGAGGGTACACCTTC.

This clonotype was seen ten or more times. V is TRBV7-9 and J is TRBJ2-2; possible D gene TRBD2, 6 bases. V gave up 2 bases and J gave up 1 base, with 11 bases separating them. The CDR3 is made up of 16 amino acids. CDR1 and CDR2 from the germline V gene are SEHNR and FQNEAQ (reference sequence). The chain's CDR3 is CASSLWDSGNTGELFF. CDR3 sequence (DNA): TGTGCCAGCAGCTTATGGGATAGCGGGAACACCGGGGAGCTGTTTTTT.

This chain joins TRBV7-6 and TRBJ2-3; 12 positions match TRBD2. This CDR3 region has 20 residues. J gave up 5 bases and V 1 base, and 16 bases lay outside the gene matches. The V gene's germline CDR1 is SGHVS and CDR2 FNYEAQ. The CDR3, as DNA: TGTGCCAGCAGCTTAGGTCCCCCTAGCGGGGGGGTGTGGGGGGAAGATACGCAGTATTTT. The encoded protein is CASSLGPPSGGVWGEDTQYF. Using reference TRBV7-6 and TRBJ2-3 for the parts outside the CDR3, the full variable domain is GAGVSQSPRYKVTKRGQDVALRCDPISGHVSLYWYRQALGQGPEFLTYFNYEAQQDKSGLPNDRFSAERPEGSISTLTIQRTEQRDSAMYRCASSLGPPSGGVWGEDTQYFGPGTRLTVL.

This chain's CDR3 is CASGLRGRNEQFF. The CDR3 DNA sequence: TGTGCCAGCGGACTCAGGGGGCGGAATGAGCAGTTCTTC. This rearrangement joins TRBV27 to TRBJ2-1, with TRBD1 matching over 8 bases. This CDR3 contains 13 residues. CDR1 and CDR2 from the germline V gene are MNHEY and SMNVEV (reference sequence). Germline trimming cut 8 bases from V and 7 bases from J; bases unmatched to any gene: 7.

V and J are TRBV7-9 and TRBJ2-1; TRBD2 aligns across 13 bases. Germline V gene data show CDR1 as SEHNR and CDR2 as FQNEAQ (reference sequence). Trimming removed 4 bases from V and 7 bases from J; junction bases left unmatched: 7. The CDR3 spans 16 residues. This CDR3 reads CASSSPLAGGRNEQFF. Here the CDR3 DNA reads TGTGCCAGCAGCTCACCACTAGCGGGGGGGCGGAATGAGCAGTTCTTC.

This clonotype was seen ten or more times. The chain uses TRBV6-2 or TRBV6-3 and TRBJ2-7, with unresolved D. V lost 3 bases, J lost 3 bases, and 15 bases lay in between. Germline loops: CDR1 MNHEY, CDR2 SVGEGT. This CDR3 spans 15 amino acids. The CDR3 region is CASSYGQQLNYEQYV. As DNA, the CDR3 is TGTGCCAGCAGTTATGGGCAGCAACTCAACTACGAGCAGTACGTC.

The chain is built from TRBV2 and TRBJ2-2; TRBD2 might be the D (6 bases). The CDR3 totals 15 residues. Germline loops: CDR1 SNHLY, CDR2 FYNNEI. V was cut by 7 bases and J by 4 bases, with 16 bases left in between. The CDR3 region is CASTREFVGTGELFF. The CDR3 DNA reads as TGTGCCAGCACTCGGGAGTTTGTGGGCACCGGGGAGCTGTTTTTT.

The chain combines TRBV10-2 with TRBJ2-3; perhaps D is TRBD1 or TRBD2 (7 bases each). The V and J ends lost 2 bases and 3 bases respectively, with 15 bases between them. Per germline, CDR1 WSHSY and CDR2 SAAADI. This CDR3 is built from 16 residues. The CDR3 reads CASSEGTAGLTDTQYF. The CDR3 DNA reads as TGCGCCAGCAGTGAGGGGACAGCGGGGTTGACAGATACGCAGTATTTT.

This clonotype showed up just a few times. The gene calls are TRBV12-3 or TRBV12-4 and TRBJ2-7; 10 bases line up with TRBD1. The CDR3 sequence is 14 residues long. V lost 5 bases and J lost 5; bases outside the gene matches: 6. The CDR3 reads CASSGSDRGHEQYF. The CDR3 DNA reads TGTGCCAGCAGTGGTTCTGACAGGGGGCACGAGCAGTACTTC.

This rearrangement joins TRBV20-1 to TRBJ2-7; D gene uncertain. The CDR3 contains 13 residues. From germline, CDR1 is DFQATT and CDR2 SNEGSKA (reference sequence). Here the CDR3 DNA reads TGCAGGGCAGACGGTCCGCCCGAGTACGAGCAGTACGTC. It specifies CRADGPPEYEQYV.

The chain links TRBV7-9 to TRBJ1-1; the D gene is possibly TRBD1 (6 bases). This CDR3 comprises 14 residues. CDR1 is SEHNR, CDR2 FQNEAQ, per germline (reference sequence). Trimming removed 6 bases at V and 1 base at J, with 12 bases between. CDR3 region: CASREDSQNTEAFF. The CDR3 nucleotides read TGTGCCAGCAGGGAGGACAGCCAGAACACTGAAGCTTTCTTT.

The chain has TRBV12-3 or TRBV12-4 and TRBJ1-2; possibly TRBD1 for D (6 bases). Between the trimmed V and J ends, which lost 1 base and 10 bases, there was a span of 16 bases. The CDR3 runs to 14 residues. CDR3 in DNA: TGTGCCAGCAGTTTAGTCGGGGGCGCAGAAGACTACACCTTC. Translating gives CASSLVGGAEDYTF.

This clonotype was observed a handful of times. The chain combines TRBV20-1 with TRBJ1-1; a weak D match, TRBD1 (5 bases). Germline lookup yields CDR1 DFQATT and CDR2 SNEGSKA (reference sequence). The germline V and J ends were trimmed by 2 bases and 3 bases, with 10 bases remaining between them. CDR3 size: 13 residues. CDR3 bases: TGCAGTGCTAGATTCAGGGAATACACTGAAGCTTTCTTT. This gives the protein CSARFREYTEAFF.

The genes are TRBV12-3 or TRBV12-4 and TRBJ2-2; unclear D gene. This CDR3 is built from 13 residues. Trimming shortened V by 6 bases and J by 0 bases, and 5 bases separated the two germline ends. In DNA form, the CDR3 reads TGTGCCAGCAGAGCGCCGAACACCGGGGAGCTGTTTTTT. This sequence encodes CASRAPNTGELFF.